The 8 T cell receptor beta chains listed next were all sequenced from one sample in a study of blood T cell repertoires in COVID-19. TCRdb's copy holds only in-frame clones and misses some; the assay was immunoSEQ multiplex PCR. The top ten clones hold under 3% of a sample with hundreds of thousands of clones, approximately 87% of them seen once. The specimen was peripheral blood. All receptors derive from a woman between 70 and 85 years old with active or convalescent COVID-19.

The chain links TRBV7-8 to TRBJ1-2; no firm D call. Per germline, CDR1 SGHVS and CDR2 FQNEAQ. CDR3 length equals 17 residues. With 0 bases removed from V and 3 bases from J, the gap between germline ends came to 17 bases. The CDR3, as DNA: TGTGCCAGCAGCTTAGCGGGTGGGAGAGGAGCAGACTATGGCTACACCTTC. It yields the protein CASSLAGGRGADYGYTF.

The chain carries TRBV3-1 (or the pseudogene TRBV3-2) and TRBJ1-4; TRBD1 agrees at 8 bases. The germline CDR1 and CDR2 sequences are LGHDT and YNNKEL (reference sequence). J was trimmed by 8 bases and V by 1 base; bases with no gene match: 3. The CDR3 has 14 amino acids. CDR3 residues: CASSQGTGWEKLFF. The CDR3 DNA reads TGTGCCAGCAGCCAAGGGACAGGGTGGGAAAAACTGTTTTTT.

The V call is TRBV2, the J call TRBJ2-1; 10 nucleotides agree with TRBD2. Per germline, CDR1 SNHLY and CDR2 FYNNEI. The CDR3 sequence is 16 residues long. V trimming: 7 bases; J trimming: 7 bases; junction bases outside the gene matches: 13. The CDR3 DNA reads TGTGCCAGCATTCCCCATCTAGCGGGGGTAAGGAATGAGCAGTTCTTC. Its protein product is CASIPHLAGVRNEQFF.

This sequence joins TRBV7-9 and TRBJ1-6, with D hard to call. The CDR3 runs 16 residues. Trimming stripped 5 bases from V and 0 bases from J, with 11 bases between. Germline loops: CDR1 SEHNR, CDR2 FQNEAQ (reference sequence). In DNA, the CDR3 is TGTGCCAGCAGCATGGCCGGGAGCTCCTATAATTCACCCCTCCACTTT. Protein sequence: CASSMAGSSYNSPLHF.

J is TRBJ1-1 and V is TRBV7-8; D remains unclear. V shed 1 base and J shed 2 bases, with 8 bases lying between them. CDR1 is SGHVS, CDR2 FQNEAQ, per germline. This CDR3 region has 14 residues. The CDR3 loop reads CASSLVVSNTEAFF. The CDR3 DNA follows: TGTGCCAGCAGCTTAGTAGTGAGCAACACTGAAGCTTTCTTT.

DNA of the CDR3: TGTGCCAGCAGTGATCTGGCGGGAGGGTGGTTTTCCTACGAGCAGTACTTC. It yields the protein CASSDLAGGWFSYEQYF. This rearrangement joins TRBV2 to TRBJ2-7, with 9 positions matching TRBD2. The CDR3 is 17 amino acids. The trim removed 3 bases at V and 1 base at J, leaving 10 bases unmatched. Germline V gene sequence: CDR1 SNHLY, CDR2 FYNNEI. The whole variable domain, remainder taken from reference TRBV2 and TRBJ2-7, is EPEVTQTPSHQVTQMGQEVILRCVPISNHLYFYWYRQILGQKVEFLVSFYNNEISEKSEIFDDQFSVERPDGSNFTLKIRSTKLEDSAMYFCASSDLAGGWFSYEQYFGPGTRLTVT.

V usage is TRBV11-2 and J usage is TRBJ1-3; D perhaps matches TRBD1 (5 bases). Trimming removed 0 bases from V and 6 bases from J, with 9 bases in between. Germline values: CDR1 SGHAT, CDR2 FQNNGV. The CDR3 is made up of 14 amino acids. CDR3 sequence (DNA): TGTGCCAGCAGCTTAGAGTGGGGGGTAAACACCATATATTTT. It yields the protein CASSLEWGVNTIYF. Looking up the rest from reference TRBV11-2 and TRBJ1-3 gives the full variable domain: EAGVAQSPRYKIIEKRQSVAFWCNPISGHATLYWYQQILGQGPKLLIQFQNNGVVDDSQLPKDRFSAERLKGVDSTLKIQPAKLEDSAVYLCASSLEWGVNTIYFGEGSWLTVV.

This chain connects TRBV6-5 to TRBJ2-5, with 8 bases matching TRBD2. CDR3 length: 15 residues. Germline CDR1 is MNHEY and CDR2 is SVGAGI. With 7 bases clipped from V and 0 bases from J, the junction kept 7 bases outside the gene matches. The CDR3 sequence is CASKRPGLDQETQYF. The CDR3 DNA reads TGTGCCAGCAAGCGCCCGGGACTAGACCAAGAGACCCAGTACTTC.